A selection of T cell receptor beta chains follows, all from one sample in a study of blood T cell repertoires in COVID-19. The protocol was immunoSEQ multiplex PCR, while the TCRdb copy is restricted to in-frame clones and leaves out a portion. There are about 240,000 clones in the sample; roughly 87% occur only once, and roughly 7.8% lies in the top ten. The sequenced sample was peripheral blood. The receptors were gathered from a man in his 60s who had recovered from COVID-19. CDR3s include the opening cysteine and the closing phenylalanine or tryptophan. The order of the fields is CDR3 DNA, CDR3 protein, J gene, clone size, V gene, D gene. D genes are given only for firm matches. The size entry is marked missing in some rows and otherwise reads once, few, many or a size class.

DNA: TGTGCCAGCAGTTACGGGCTAGCGGGGGGTAACGAGCAGTACTTC
CDR3: CASSYGLAGGNEQYF
J: TRBJ2-7
size: .
V: TRBV6-5
D: TRBD2

DNA: TGTGCCAGCAGTGATTTCCGACAGGGGACTAGCGGGGGAGAGACCCAGTACTTC
CDR3: CASSDFRQGTSGGETQYF
J: TRBJ2-5
size: .
V: TRBV2
D: TRBD2

DNA: TGTGCCAGCCAGCGGACTAGCGGGGGGCCAGATACGCAGTATTTT
CDR3: CASQRTSGGPDTQYF
J: TRBJ2-3
size: .
V: TRBV6-5
D: TRBD2

DNA: TGTGCCAGCAGCCTGGCCCCACAGGGGCTGGGGCCGAACACCGGGGAGCTGTTTTTT
CDR3: CASSLAPQGLGPNTGELFF
J: TRBJ2-2
size: few
V: TRBV5-4
D: TRBD1

DNA: TGTGCCAGCAGTCCCTCCAGGGTGGGAGAGACCCAGTACTTC
CDR3: CASSPSRVGETQYF
J: TRBJ2-5
size: .
V: TRBV11-2
D: .

DNA: TGCAGTGCTAGTAGGGCGGGGGCGAACACCGGGGAGCTGTTTTTT
CDR3: CSASRAGANTGELFF
J: TRBJ2-2
size: .
V: TRBV20-1
D: TRBD2

DNA: TGTGCCAGCAGCTTTATGGCGGGGGGGACTAGGGAGACCCAGTACTTC
CDR3: CASSFMAGGTRETQYF
J: TRBJ2-5
size: .
V: TRBV7-2
D: TRBD2

DNA: TGCGCCAGCAGCTTGGTGACAGGGAAGGGGAGCACAGATACGCAGTATTTT
CDR3: CASSLVTGKGSTDTQYF
J: TRBJ2-3
size: .
V: TRBV5-1
D: TRBD1

DNA: TGTGCCAGCAGACTCTCGTGGCGGGGGAACACCGGGGAGCTGTTTTTT
CDR3: CASRLSWRGNTGELFF
J: TRBJ2-2
size: .
V: TRBV7-9
D: .

DNA: TGTGCCAGTAGTTACGACAGAGCTTTCTATGGCTACACCTTC
CDR3: CASSYDRAFYGYTF
J: TRBJ1-2
size: .
V: TRBV19
D: .

DNA: TGTGCCAGCAGCCGGACAGGGATAAGCTACGAGCAGTACTTC
CDR3: CASSRTGISYEQYF
J: TRBJ2-7
size: .
V: TRBV14
D: TRBD1

DNA: TGTGCCAGCAGCTTTCTGCAGGGTTTCGGTACTGAAGCTTTCTTT
CDR3: CASSFLQGFGTEAFF
J: TRBJ1-1
size: .
V: TRBV5-6
D: .

DNA: TGTGCCAGCTCGTCGGTTGGGCAGAGCTACAATGAGCAGTTCTTC
CDR3: CASSSVGQSYNEQFF
J: TRBJ2-1
size: .
V: TRBV18
D: .

DNA: TGTGCCAGCAGCCTGAGGGGACAGGGGACGACCGGGGAGCTGTTTTTT
CDR3: CASSLRGQGTTGELFF
J: TRBJ2-2
size: .
V: TRBV11-2
D: TRBD1

DNA: TGTGCCAGCAGTTTACTCCGAGGGGGGGGGTTTAGGGAGCAGTACTTC
CDR3: CASSLLRGGGFREQYF
J: TRBJ2-7
size: .
V: TRBV27
D: .

DNA: TGTGCCAGCAGCTTATTAGTGAACACTGAAGCTTTCTTT
CDR3: CASSLLVNTEAFF
J: TRBJ1-1
size: .
V: TRBV7-9
D: .